These T cell receptor beta chains were read from a single sample in a study of T cell repertoires in cytomegalovirus infection. One entry per CDR3 protein results from TCRdb running MiXCR on the reads. This sample has over 100,000 distinct CDR3 sequences; approximately 15% occur once, and the top ten carry approximately 8%. The specimen sequenced was PBMCs. These receptors all come from a human donor in good health (CMV status not recorded). Some clones in this sample may be carry-over from other donors' samples. CDR3s include the opening cysteine and the closing phenylalanine or tryptophan. Fields, in order: D gene, J gene, V gene, clone size, CDR3 protein, CDR3 DNA. The D gene is left open where the match is weak. Only some rows state a clone size, as once, few, many or a class for expanded clones.

TRBD1	TRBJ1-1	TRBV7-2	many	CASSGGYRQGAFF	TGTGCCAGCAGCGGGGGGTACCGACAGGGGGCTTTCTTT
.	TRBJ2-6	TRBV19	few	CASREPSGANVLTF	TGTGCCAGTAGGGAACCCTCTGGGGCCAACGTCCTGACTTTC
TRBD1	TRBJ2-7	TRBV20-1	.	CSARDSGSDRGLFDEQYF	TGCAGTGCTAGAGATTCTGGGTCGGACAGGGGGCTTTTCGACGAGCAGTACTTC
.	TRBJ2-7	TRBV5-1	many	CASSLEGNGYEQYF	TGCGCCAGCAGCTTGGAAGGGAACGGCTACGAGCAGTACTTC
TRBD1	TRBJ1-2	TRBV6-2/TRBV6-3	.	CASSGQASYGYTF	TGTGCCAGCAGCGGACAGGCTTCCTATGGCTACACCTTC
.	TRBJ1-2	TRBV7-8	many	CASSLASGGVYGYTF	TGTGCCAGCAGCTTAGCTTCCGGGGGGGTCTATGGCTACACCTTC
.	TRBJ1-2	TRBV6-8	.	CASSDWAGSNYGYTF	TGTGCCAGCAGCGATTGGGCAGGGAGTAACTATGGCTACACCTTC
.	TRBJ1-3	TRBV30	few	CAWSPRRSGNTIYF	TGTGCCTGGAGTCCTCGCCGCTCTGGAAACACCATATATTTT
TRBD2	TRBJ2-7	TRBV28	.	CASSLGRGEQYF	TGTGCCAGCAGTTTAGGGAGGGGCGAGCAGTACTTC
.	TRBJ1-4	TRBV10-3	.	CAISAGREDEKLFF	TGTGCCATCAGTGCCGGCAGGGAGGATGAAAAACTGTTTTTT
TRBD1	TRBJ1-1	TRBV7-2	many	CASSRDRGAFF	TGTGCCAGCAGTCGGGACAGGGGGGCTTTCTTT
.	TRBJ2-5	TRBV7-2	many	CASSLRDAAIQETQYF	TGTGCCAGCAGCTTAAGGGACGCTGCGATTCAAGAGACCCAGTACTTC
TRBD2	TRBJ2-7	TRBV6-5	many	CASSYSGGGGEQYF	TGTGCCAGCAGTTACTCGGGCGGGGGGGGCGAGCAGTACTTC
.	TRBJ2-1	TRBV29-1	.	CSVEDYNEQFF	TGCAGCGTTGAAGACTACAATGAGCAGTTCTTC
.	TRBJ2-5	TRBV2	.	CASRSRGGETQYF	TGTGCCAGCAGAAGCAGGGGGGGAGAGACCCAGTACTTC
.	TRBJ2-1	TRBV19	many	CASSDSYNEQFF	TGTGCCAGTAGCGACTCCTACAATGAGCAGTTCTTC